The 22 T cell receptor beta chains listed next were all sequenced from one sample in a study of radiotherapy plus CTLA-4 blockade in lung cancer. Sequenced by immunoSEQ multiplex PCR; TCRdb stores in-frame clones only, minus some. The sample holds 60,000 to 65,000 clones, approximately 77% seen once. The sample here was peripheral blood, taken from a patient treated with radiotherapy plus ipilimumab. Every receptor here comes from a human donor with non-small cell lung cancer who had a complete response to radiotherapy plus ipilimumab.

This clone was detected a few times. The chain joins TRBV11-3 to TRBJ2-2; D gene unclear. The germline V gene encodes CDR1 SGHNT and CDR2 YENEEA. CDR3 length equals 13 residues. V lost 0 bases, J lost 7 bases, and 6 bases lay in between. CDR3 nucleotides: TGTGCCAGCAGCTTAGATTTTGACGGGGAGCTGTTTTTT. This gives the protein CASSLDFDGELFF.

The CDR3 here is CASSEVRVLNTEAFF. In nucleotides, the CDR3 is TGTGCCAGCAGTGAAGTCCGTGTCCTGAACACTGAAGCTTTCTTT. The rearrangement uses TRBV6-1 and TRBJ1-1, with no clear D. The CDR3 runs 15 residues. The germline CDR1 and CDR2 sequences are MNHNS and SASEGT. V lost 1 base and J lost 0, with 9 bases in between.

This clone is a singleton in its sample. The chain carries TRBV6-4 and TRBJ1-2; TRBD1 matches 8 bases. Germline V gene sequence: CDR1 MRHNA, CDR2 SNTAGT. This CDR3 is built from 14 residues. Losses at the gene ends were 6 bases for V and 7 bases for J; bases not matched to a gene: 10. The CDR3, as DNA: TGTGCCAGCAGACCAGGGGGCTCAAGGGGTGGCTACACCTTC. Residues: CASRPGGSRGGYTF.

The chain has TRBV2 and TRBJ2-1; a weak D match, TRBD1 (6 bases). V lost 0 bases and J lost 10, with 10 bases in between. Per germline, CDR1 SNHLY and CDR2 FYNNEI. This CDR3 contains 13 residues. The DNA of the CDR3 is TGTGCCAGCAGTGAAGCATTGACAGGCGAGCAGTTCTTC. It yields the protein CASSEALTGEQFF. The variable domain in full, with the rest retrieved from reference TRBV2 and TRBJ2-1, is EPEVTQTPSHQVTQMGQEVILRCVPISNHLYFYWYRQILGQKVEFLVSFYNNEISEKSEIFDDQFSVERPDGSNFTLKIRSTKLEDSAMYFCASSEALTGEQFFGPGTRLTVL.

The J gene is TRBJ1-4, the V gene TRBV4-1, with D perhaps TRBD1 (6 bases). CDR1 is MGHRA and CDR2 is YSYEKL in the germline V gene. The CDR3 extends over 18 amino acids. The ends were cut back, 2 bases at V and 4 bases at J, with 20 bases in the middle. The CDR3 DNA follows: TGCGCCAGCAGCCAAAGGCAAGGGGGTGGGGGGAGTAATGAAAAACTGTTTTTT. Protein: CASSQRQGGGGSNEKLFF.

This clone was counted a few times. This chain connects TRBV28 to TRBJ1-6; a possible D gene is TRBD1 (5 bases). The CDR3 length is 15 residues. Germline V gene data show CDR1 as MDHEN and CDR2 as SYDVKM. The germline V and J ends were trimmed by 6 bases and 7 bases, with 16 bases remaining between them. As DNA, the CDR3 is TGTGCCAGCAGCCGGGGTGGGGCAGGGAATTCACCCCTCCACTTT. This gives the protein CASSRGGAGNSPLHF.

J is TRBJ1-2 and V is TRBV5-6; D is unresolved. Looked up from germline, CDR1 is SGHDT and CDR2 is YYEEEE. The CDR3 length is 15 residues. V was clipped by 3 bases and J by 3 bases, with 15 bases between them. For the CDR3, the DNA is TGTGCCAGCAGCTATGGCGGGGATAACTACTATGGCTACACCTTC. This translates into CASSYGGDNYYGYTF.

J is TRBJ2-2 and V is TRBV5-1, with 7 positions matching TRBD1. V gave up 2 bases and J gave up 1 base; unmatched junction bases: 5. The length of the CDR3 is 16 residues. From germline, CDR1 is SGHRS and CDR2 YFSETQ. This CDR3 is CASSFRQGRNTGELFF. DNA for the CDR3: TGCGCCAGCAGCTTCCGACAGGGACGGAACACCGGGGAGCTGTTTTTT.

This chain uses TRBV21-1 with TRBJ2-1; the DNA was not compared with TRBD2, the D call given in the table. TRBV21-1 counts as a pseudogene. This CDR3 contains 16 residues. DNA of the CDR3: TGTGCCAGCAGCAAATTCAGGCGGGAGGGTTATAATGAGCAGTTCTTC. It encodes CASSKFRREGYNEQFF.

This clone turned up a few times. The rearrangement joins TRBV12-5 to TRBJ2-7; TRBD1 might be the D (6 bases). V lost 4 bases and J lost 5, with 12 bases in between. Germline V gene lookup returns CDR1 LGHNT and CDR2 FRNRAP. This CDR3 spans 13 amino acids. The CDR3 protein is CASGWDKFDEQYF. For the CDR3, the DNA is TGTGCTAGTGGTTGGGACAAATTCGACGAGCAGTACTTC.

The J gene is TRBJ2-3, the V gene TRBV11-2; perhaps TRBD1 as D (5 bases). Between the trimmed V and J ends, which lost 4 bases and 1 base, there was a span of 15 bases. The length of the CDR3 is 16 residues. CDR1 SGHAT and CDR2 FQNNGV come from the germline V gene. The CDR3 DNA reads as TGTGCCAGCAGCTGGAAAGGGGCTTTAGGCACAGATACGCAGTATTTT. This gives the protein CASSWKGALGTDTQYF.

The chain is built from TRBV5-4 and TRBJ1-4; D is unclear. Looked up from germline, CDR1 is SGHNT and CDR2 is YYREEE (reference sequence). This CDR3 is built from 15 residues. With 3 bases removed from V and 2 bases from J, the gap between germline ends came to 11 bases. The CDR3 region has the DNA TGTGCCAGCAGCTCGAAGACACTTACTAATGAAAAACTGTTTTTT. This sequence encodes CASSSKTLTNEKLFF.

The V gene is TRBV30, the J gene TRBJ1-4; D gene uncertain. In germline, CDR1 is GTSNPN, CDR2 SVGIG (reference sequence). The CDR3 has 18 residues. V lost 2 bases and J lost 0, with 19 bases in between. In DNA form, the CDR3 reads TGTGCCTGGAGTATGCCAGGACGGAATATTGCAACTAATGAAAAACTGTTTTTT. It is translated as CAWSMPGRNIATNEKLFF.

This clone was recorded a few times. This CDR3 reads CATNQAGMSYEQYF. For the CDR3, the DNA is TGTGCCACCAACCAGGCAGGAATGTCCTACGAGCAGTACTTC. The rearrangement joins TRBV14 to TRBJ2-7; D unresolved. This CDR3 spans 14 amino acids. Trimming shortened V by 10 bases and J by 1 base, and 17 bases separated the two germline ends. Germline CDR1 reads SGHDN; CDR2 reads FVKESK.

This clone was recorded once. The J gene is TRBJ2-5, the V gene TRBV7-2; D remains ambiguous. The V and J ends lost 3 bases and 5 bases respectively, with 7 bases between them. The CDR3 loop spans 12 amino acids. The germline V gene encodes CDR1 SGHTA and CDR2 FQGNSA. CDR3 bases: TGTGCCAGCAGCTTGGGCCGCGAGACCCAGTACTTC. This translates into CASSLGRETQYF. Drawing the rest from reference TRBV7-2 and TRBJ2-5, the complete variable domain is GAGVSQSPSNKVTEKGKDVELRCDPISGHTALYWYRQSLGQGLEFLIYFQGNSAPDKSGLPSDRFSAERTGGSVSTLTIQRTQQEDSAVYLCASSLGRETQYFGPGTRLLVL.

The chain combines TRBV11-2 with TRBJ2-2; 7 positions agree with TRBD2. Germline V gene lookup returns CDR1 SGHAT and CDR2 FQNNGV. The CDR3 has 14 residues. The V segment lost 3 bases and the J segment 5 bases; nucleotides outside the gene matches: 3. The DNA of the CDR3 is TGTGCCAGCAGCTTGGAGGGAGGGACCGGGGAGCTGTTTTTT. This sequence encodes CASSLEGGTGELFF.

This chain links TRBV7-4 with TRBJ1-4; D possibly corresponds to TRBD1 (5 bases). The ends were cut back, 6 bases at V and 1 base at J, with 21 bases in the middle. The CDR3 has 18 amino acids. Germline V gene data show CDR1 as SGHVT and CDR2 as SQSDAQ. The CDR3 region has the DNA TGTGCCAGCAGTCACCTAAGCAGGGCTGTCTTAACTAATGAAAAACTGTTTTTT. This gives the protein CASSHLSRAVLTNEKLFF.

The chain is built from TRBV6-6 and TRBJ2-1; tentatively, D is TRBD1 (8 bases). The germline CDR1 and CDR2 sequences are MNHNY and SVGAGI (reference sequence). CDR3 length equals 14 residues. V lost 4 bases, J lost 8 bases, and 15 bases lay in between. CDR3 nucleotide sequence: TGTGCCAGCAGTTCCCGGACAGGGAGGGATGAGCAGTTCTTC. It is translated as CASSSRTGRDEQFF.

The CDR3, as DNA: TGTGCCTGGGGACTAGCGAACTCCTACGAGCAGTACTTC. Its protein product is CAWGLANSYEQYF. The chain carries TRBV30 and TRBJ2-7, with 9 positions matching TRBD2. The length of the CDR3 is 13 residues. Germline lookup yields CDR1 GTSNPN and CDR2 SVGIG (reference sequence). With V trimmed by 5 bases and J by 0 bases, 2 bases remained unmatched.

The V call is TRBV19, the J call TRBJ1-1, with D hard to call. This CDR3 has 16 residues. The germline V and J ends were trimmed by 1 base and 0 bases, with 12 bases remaining between them. In germline, CDR1 is LNHDA, CDR2 SQIVND (reference sequence). The DNA of the CDR3 is TGTGCCAGTAGTATAGGGGCGGAGAACATGAACACTGAAGCTTTCTTT. This gives the protein CASSIGAENMNTEAFF. The full variable domain, rest sourced from reference TRBV19 and TRBJ1-1, is DGGITQSPKYLFRKEGQNVTLSCEQNLNHDAMYWYRQDPGQGLRLIYYSQIVNDFQKGDIAEGYSVSREKKESFPLTVTSAQKNPTAFYLCASSIGAENMNTEAFFGQGTRLTVV.

V usage is TRBV15 and J usage is TRBJ1-5, with TRBD1 as a possible D gene (6 bases). CDR3 size: 18 residues. CDR1 is LNHNV and CDR2 is YYDKDF in the germline V gene (reference sequence). Trimming pared 5 bases from V and 2 bases from J, leaving 22 bases between. The CDR3 DNA reads as TGTGCCACCAGCGGCCTATCAGGGACATTTTCGCGCAATCAGCCCCAGCATTTT. Translated: CATSGLSGTFSRNQPQHF.

J is TRBJ2-2 and V is TRBV4-1; D is possibly TRBD2 (5 bases). The V end was cut by 4 bases, the J end by 1 base, with 13 bases between. Germline assignment: CDR1 MGHRA and CDR2 YSYEKL. This CDR3 comprises 16 residues. The CDR3 spells CASSPFGEKNTGELFF. The CDR3 DNA follows: TGCGCCAGCAGCCCCTTCGGGGAAAAGAACACCGGGGAGCTGTTTTTT.